This passage covers 20 T cell receptor beta chains from one sample sequenced in a study of blood T cell repertoires in COVID-19. The protocol was immunoSEQ multiplex PCR, while the TCRdb copy is restricted to in-frame clones and leaves out a portion. The sample yields roughly 290,000 clones, 80% to 95% seen once. Sequences were obtained from peripheral blood. The source of these receptors is a woman in her thirties with COVID-19, enrolled during active disease.

V gene TRBV28 combines with J gene TRBJ2-7, with 7 bases fitting TRBD1. V trimming: 3 bases; J trimming: 3 bases; junction bases outside the gene matches: 14. This CDR3 is built from 17 residues. CDR1 and CDR2 (germline): MDHEN, SYDVKM. The CDR3: CASSFFPGTAQDYEQYF. CDR3 bases: TGTGCCAGCAGTTTTTTCCCGGGGACAGCCCAAGACTACGAGCAGTACTTC.

This clone was recorded only once. This rearrangement joins TRBV5-1 to TRBJ2-1, with D possibly TRBD2 on 5 matching bases. Per germline, CDR1 SGHRS and CDR2 YFSETQ. The CDR3 extends over 16 amino acids. V was pared by 3 bases and J by 6 bases, with 19 bases between. The CDR3 DNA reads TGCGCCAGCAGCTCCGCCGGGAAAGTGGGGAGCAATGAGCAGTTCTTC. This encodes CASSSAGKVGSNEQFF.

The V gene is TRBV24-1, the J gene TRBJ1-5; D perhaps matches TRBD1 (5 bases). Trimming took off 4 bases at V and 9 bases at J, with 9 bases between the two ends. Germline V gene sequence: CDR1 KGHDR, CDR2 SFDVKD. This CDR3 comprises 12 residues. The CDR3 protein is CATSEGRGPQHF. In DNA form, the CDR3 reads TGTGCCACCAGTGAGGGGCGGGGGCCCCAGCATTTT.

In its sample, this clone was seen once. The chain links TRBV12-3 or TRBV12-4 to TRBJ1-6; D not resolved. The CDR3 runs 13 residues. The V end was cut by 5 bases, the J end by 7 bases, with 9 bases between. The CDR3 protein is CASSLTENSPLHF. For the CDR3, the DNA is TGTGCCAGCAGTCTCACAGAGAATTCACCCCTCCACTTT.

The rearrangement links TRBV5-5 to TRBJ1-6; 8 nucleotides line up with TRBD1. V trimming: 1 base; J trimming: 7 bases; junction bases outside the gene matches: 4. Per the germline V gene, CDR1 is SGHKS and CDR2 is YYEKEE (reference sequence). This CDR3 has 15 amino acids. CDR3 coding DNA: TGTGCCAGCAGCTTGAGGCAGGGGGCGAATTCACCCCTCCACTTT. Its protein is CASSLRQGANSPLHF.

V gene TRBV7-2 combines with J gene TRBJ1-5, with 7 bases identical to TRBD1. Trimming at V came to 5 bases and at J to 7 bases, leaving 5 bases not matched to a gene. This CDR3 has 13 residues. The germline V gene has CDR1 SGHTA and CDR2 FQGNSA. The CDR3 nucleotides are TGTGCCAGCAGCGCTGACAGGGCCCAGCCCCAGCATTTT. It specifies CASSADRAQPQHF.

The chain is built from TRBV5-1 and TRBJ1-2; TRBD1 matches 8 bases. V trimming: 7 bases; J trimming: 7 bases; junction bases outside the gene matches: 9. CDR1 and CDR2 from the germline V gene are SGHRS and YFSETQ. The CDR3 covers 13 residues. CDR3 nucleotide sequence: TGCGCCAGCTCCCAGGGGGCGCAGCTTGGCTACACCTTC. Protein sequence: CASSQGAQLGYTF.

CDR3 in amino acids: CASRDRGFEQYF. CDR3 DNA sequence: TGTGCCAGCAGAGACAGGGGGTTCGAGCAGTACTTC. The rearrangement joins TRBV6-5 to TRBJ2-7; 9 positions match TRBD1. This CDR3 is built from 12 residues. Germline V gene data show CDR1 as MNHEY and CDR2 as SVGAGI. V lost 6 bases and J lost 6; bases outside the gene matches: 3.

V and J are TRBV19 and TRBJ1-5; D ambiguous. This CDR3 spans 13 amino acids. V shed 3 bases and J shed 7 bases, with 10 bases lying between them. The germline V gene encodes CDR1 LNHDA and CDR2 SQIVND (reference sequence). CDR3 loop: CASSIERVQPQHF. The DNA of the CDR3 is TGTGCCAGTAGTATTGAGAGGGTACAGCCCCAGCATTTT. Looking up the rest from reference TRBV19 and TRBJ1-5 gives the full variable domain: DGGITQSPKYLFRKEGQNVTLSCEQNLNHDAMYWYRQDPGQGLRLIYYSQIVNDFQKGDIAEGYSVSREKKESFPLTVTSAQKNPTAFYLCASSIERVQPQHFGDGTRLSIL.

The chain links TRBV5-1 to TRBJ1-1; 10 nucleotides align to TRBD1. The J segment lost 3 bases and the V segment lost 3 bases, leaving 11 bases of the junction unmatched. The CDR3 spans 17 residues. Germline CDR1 and CDR2: SGHRS and YFSETQ. The CDR3 DNA reads TGCGCCAGCAGCTCCGGACAGGGGGGTGGTAGGGACACTGAAGCTTTCTTT. It encodes CASSSGQGGGRDTEAFF. Variable domain in full (rest from reference TRBV5-1 and TRBJ1-1): KAGVTQTPRYLIKTRGQQVTLSCSPISGHRSVSWYQQTPGQGLQFLFEYFSETQRNKGNFPGRFSGRQFSNSRSEMNVSTLELGDSALYLCASSSGQGGGRDTEAFFGQGTRLTVV.

The chain links TRBV2 to TRBJ1-2; D gene uncertain. Germline loops: CDR1 SNHLY, CDR2 FYNNEI. The CDR3 is 16 residues long. V lost 4 bases and J 3 bases, leaving 18 bases between the germline ends. The CDR3 DNA is TGTGCCAGCAGTGGAAGCTTACCGAGCAAATACTATGGCTACACCTTC. Protein product: CASSGSLPSKYYGYTF.

This sequence joins TRBV6-1 and TRBJ1-2; D possibly corresponds to TRBD1 (5 bases). Germline lookup yields CDR1 MNHNS and CDR2 SASEGT. The length of the CDR3 is 14 residues. V lost 2 bases to trimming and J lost 8 bases, with 15 bases between them. For the CDR3, the DNA is TGTGCCAGCAGTGAAAGTGGACAAATGGAGGGCTACACCTTC. Its translation is CASSESGQMEGYTF.

The rearrangement joins TRBV12-3 or TRBV12-4 to TRBJ2-5; no definite D call. Deletions cut 5 bases from V and 4 bases from J, with 11 bases between. The CDR3 length is 13 residues. CDR3 loop: CASSPARLETQYF. The CDR3 DNA is TGTGCCAGCAGTCCTGCCAGATTAGAGACCCAGTACTTC.

V usage is TRBV9 and J usage is TRBJ2-2, with TRBD2 matching over 7 bases. CDR1 SGDLS and CDR2 YYNGEE come from the germline V gene. V lost 0 bases to trimming and J lost 6 bases; unmatched junction nucleotides: 5. The CDR3 runs 15 residues. CDR3 bases: TGTGCCAGCAGCGTAGCGGGGGGAAAGCCCGGGGAGCTGTTTTTT. Translated, it gives CASSVAGGKPGELFF.

The genes are TRBV12-1 and TRBJ1-3; whether TRBD1, the table's D call, matches the DNA was not checked. TRBV12-1 is shown as a pseudogene. The CDR3 contains 15 residues. The CDR3 loop reads CASSFLAGGCNTIYF. For the CDR3, the DNA is TGTGCCAGCAGCTTTCTGGCAGGGGGCTGTAACACCATATATTTT.

The chain employs TRBV10-2 and TRBJ1-1; D is unresolved. Trimming cost V 6 bases and J 4 bases, with 12 bases left between them. Germline lookup yields CDR1 WSHSY and CDR2 SAAADI. The CDR3 runs 13 residues. CDR3 amino acids: CASSEGRATEAFF. Here the CDR3 DNA reads TGCGCCAGCAGCGAAGGGAGGGCCACTGAAGCTTTCTTT.

This sequence joins TRBV5-1 and TRBJ1-2; the match to TRBD1 covers 9 bases. Per germline, CDR1 SGHRS and CDR2 YFSETQ. Trimming at V came to 7 bases and at J to 4 bases, leaving 11 bases not matched to a gene. CDR3 length: 15 amino acids. The chain's CDR3 is CASDRTGGASYGYTF. The CDR3 region has the DNA TGCGCCAGCGATCGTACAGGGGGCGCGAGCTATGGCTACACCTTC.

This chain joins TRBV4-2 and TRBJ1-1, with D tentatively TRBD1 (5 bases). Trimming removed 0 bases from V and 7 bases from J, with 9 bases in between. The CDR3 runs to 13 residues. CDR1 is LGHNA, CDR2 YNFKEQ, per germline. The CDR3 here is CASSQDGGGEAFF. In DNA, the CDR3 is TGTGCCAGCAGCCAAGATGGGGGGGGTGAAGCTTTCTTT.

This chain joins TRBV11-2 and TRBJ1-5, with D unclear. The CDR3 has 15 residues. Germline V gene data show CDR1 as SGHAT and CDR2 as FQNNGV. Trimming removed 1 base at V and 4 bases at J, with 11 bases between. The CDR3 nucleotides read TGTGCCAGCAGCTTAGCGGCGACATCAAATCAGCCCCAGCATTTT. Its translation is CASSLAATSNQPQHF.

The chain uses TRBV28 and TRBJ2-3; perhaps TRBD1 as D (5 bases). Trimming pared 6 bases from V and 4 bases from J, leaving 17 bases between. CDR3 size: 15 residues. Germline V gives CDR1 MDHEN, CDR2 SYDVKM. Here the CDR3 reads CASSSGPYRADTQYF. CDR3 bases: TGTGCCAGCAGCTCAGGGCCATATCGGGCAGATACGCAGTATTTT.